This is a list of T cell receptor beta chains from one sample in a study of shared clonotypes between healthy human individuals. Clones were read by immunoSEQ multiplex PCR, and TCRdb kept only the in-frame ones, dropping some. This table holds some 1,100,000 clones, approximately 80% found once. Sequencing was carried out using memory CD4+ T cells from PBMCs. The receptors were sampled from a man younger than 30 in good health. Some clones in this sample may be carry-over from other donors' samples. Each CDR3 is given with its conserved first and last residue. The order of the fields is V gene, clone size, D gene, J gene, CDR3 protein, CDR3 DNA. The D gene is left open where the match is weak. Size tells how often a clone was seen (once, few, many) or the class of an expanded clone, and some rows leave it out.

V: TRBV28
size: -
D: -
J: TRBJ2-5
CDR3: CASSSTGQRPKETQYF
DNA: TGTGCCAGCAGTTCAACCGGACAGAGACCTAAAGAGACCCAGTACTTC

V: TRBV27
size: once
D: -
J: TRBJ2-3
CDR3: CASNKGRTEFTDTQYF
DNA: TGTGCCAGCAATAAAGGGCGGACCGAGTTTACAGATACGCAGTATTTT

V: TRBV15
size: -
D: -
J: TRBJ1-2
CDR3: CATSRTSLANYGYTF
DNA: TGTGCCACCAGCAGGACCTCATTAGCTAACTATGGCTACACCTTC

V: TRBV27
size: -
D: -
J: TRBJ2-3
CDR3: CASTFRFLGTYTDTQYF
DNA: TGTGCCAGCACCTTTAGGTTCTTGGGGACCTACACAGATACGCAGTATTTT

V: TRBV28
size: -
D: -
J: TRBJ2-3
CDR3: CASSSPGVSTDTQYF
DNA: TGTGCCAGCAGTTCCCCGGGGGTTTCCACAGATACGCAGTATTTT

V: TRBV28
size: -
D: -
J: TRBJ1-4
CDR3: CASSNEDRGYRNEKLFF
DNA: TGTGCCAGCAGTAATGAGGACAGAGGCTACCGTAATGAAAAACTGTTTTTT

V: TRBV28
size: -
D: TRBD2
J: TRBJ2-5
CDR3: CASSFSGRGGLGTQYF
DNA: TGTGCCAGCAGTTTTAGCGGGAGGGGGGGTCTAGGGACCCAGTACTTC

V: TRBV6-1
size: -
D: TRBD1
J: TRBJ1-3
CDR3: CASSDRQGGRNTIYF
DNA: TGTGCCAGCAGTGATCGACAGGGAGGTAGAAACACCATATATTTT

V: TRBV4-3
size: -
D: TRBD1
J: TRBJ2-5
CDR3: CASSLIRTGAIIQETQYF
DNA: TGCGCCAGCAGCCTTATTAGGACAGGCGCTATTATTCAAGAGACCCAGTACTTC

V: TRBV2
size: many
D: -
J: TRBJ2-1
CDR3: CASRRLGQEQFF
DNA: TGTGCCAGCAGGCGACTAGGTCAGGAGCAGTTCTTC

V: TRBV7-3
size: -
D: -
J: TRBJ2-2
CDR3: CASSLIPGAGTGELFF
DNA: TGTGCCAGCAGCTTAATTCCTGGGGCGGGCACCGGGGAGCTGTTTTTT

V: TRBV5-4
size: -
D: -
J: TRBJ1-2
CDR3: CASSSGQTYGYTF
DNA: TGTGCCAGCAGCTCCGGACAGACCTATGGCTACACCTTC

V: TRBV6-6
size: -
D: -
J: TRBJ1-2
CDR3: CASRSSGRNLGYTF
DNA: TGTGCCAGCAGGTCCTCCGGCCGCAATCTTGGCTACACCTTC

V: TRBV19
size: -
D: -
J: TRBJ2-1
CDR3: CASSISRNNEQFF
DNA: TGTGCCAGTAGTATCTCCCGAAACAATGAGCAGTTCTTC

V: TRBV5-6
size: few
D: -
J: TRBJ2-1
CDR3: CASSRYTGEQFF
DNA: TGTGCCAGCAGTCGATACACCGGGGAGCAGTTCTTC

V: TRBV5-1
size: -
D: -
J: TRBJ1-4
CDR3: CASSLFSTNEKLFF
DNA: TGCGCCAGCAGCTTGTTTTCAACTAATGAAAAACTGTTTTTT

V: TRBV4-3
size: -
D: -
J: TRBJ2-5
CDR3: CASSQEAPSFGQETQYF
DNA: TGCGCCAGCAGCCAAGAAGCGCCTAGCTTCGGGCAAGAGACCCAGTACTTC

V: TRBV7-2
size: -
D: -
J: TRBJ1-1
CDR3: CASSLVVRGTEAFF
DNA: TGTGCCAGCAGCTTAGTGGTGAGGGGCACTGAAGCTTTCTTT

V: TRBV2
size: -
D: TRBD2
J: TRBJ2-1
CDR3: CASSPSGSSVNEQFF
DNA: TGTGCCAGCAGTCCTAGCGGGAGTTCTGTAAATGAGCAGTTCTTC

V: TRBV18
size: -
D: -
J: TRBJ1-5
CDR3: CASSQGEAQPQHF
DNA: TGTGCCAGCTCACAAGGGGAAGCTCAGCCCCAGCATTTT

V: TRBV2
size: -
D: TRBD1
J: TRBJ2-6
CDR3: CASRVGQGGSGANVLTF
DNA: TGTGCCAGCAGGGTCGGACAGGGTGGGTCTGGGGCCAACGTCCTGACTTTC

V: TRBV6-5
size: -
D: TRBD2
J: TRBJ2-3
CDR3: CASSLTGTINTDTQYF
DNA: TGTGCCAGCAGTTTGACCGGGACTATTAACACAGATACGCAGTATTTT